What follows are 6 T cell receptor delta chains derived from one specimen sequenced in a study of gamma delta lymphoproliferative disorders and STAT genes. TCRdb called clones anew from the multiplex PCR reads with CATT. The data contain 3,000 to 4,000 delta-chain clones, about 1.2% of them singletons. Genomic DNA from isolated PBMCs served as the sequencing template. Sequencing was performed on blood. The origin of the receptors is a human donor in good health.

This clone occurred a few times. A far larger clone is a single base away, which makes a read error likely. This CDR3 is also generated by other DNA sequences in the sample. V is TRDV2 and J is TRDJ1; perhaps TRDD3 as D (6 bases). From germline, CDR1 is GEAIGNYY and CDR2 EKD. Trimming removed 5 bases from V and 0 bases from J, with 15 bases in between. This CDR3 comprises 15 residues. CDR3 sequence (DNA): TGTGCCTGTGTGGGGTTGGGGGTCGACACCGATAAACTCATCTTT. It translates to CACVGLGVDTDKLIF.

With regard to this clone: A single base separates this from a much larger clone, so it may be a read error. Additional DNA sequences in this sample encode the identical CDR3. The CDR3 loop reads CAARPTSDCGGYAGDKLIF. DNA for the CDR3: TGTGCAGCAAGGCCTACGTCCGATTGTGGGGGGTACGCCGGCGATAAACTCATCTTT. The chain carries TRAV29/DV5 and TRDJ1; D may be TRDD3 (6 bases). Germline CDR1 reads NSMFDY; CDR2 reads ISSIKDK. The V end was cut by 2 bases, the J end by 4 bases, with 30 bases between. This CDR3 spans 19 amino acids.

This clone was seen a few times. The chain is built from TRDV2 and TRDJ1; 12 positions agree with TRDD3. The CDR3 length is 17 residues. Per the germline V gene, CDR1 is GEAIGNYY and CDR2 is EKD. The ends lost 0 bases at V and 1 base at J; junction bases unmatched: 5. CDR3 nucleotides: TGTGCCTGTGACACCCTTGGACTGGGGGATACCACCGATAAACTCATCTTT. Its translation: CACDTLGLGDTTDKLIF.

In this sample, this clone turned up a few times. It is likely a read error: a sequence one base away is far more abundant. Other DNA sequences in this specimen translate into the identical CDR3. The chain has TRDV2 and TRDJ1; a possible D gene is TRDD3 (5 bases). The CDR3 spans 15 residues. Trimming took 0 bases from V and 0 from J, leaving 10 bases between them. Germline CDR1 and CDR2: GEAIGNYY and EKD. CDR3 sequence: CACDTVGDNTDKLIF. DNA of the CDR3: TGTGCCTGTGACACCGTCGGGGACAACACCGATAAACTCATCTTT.

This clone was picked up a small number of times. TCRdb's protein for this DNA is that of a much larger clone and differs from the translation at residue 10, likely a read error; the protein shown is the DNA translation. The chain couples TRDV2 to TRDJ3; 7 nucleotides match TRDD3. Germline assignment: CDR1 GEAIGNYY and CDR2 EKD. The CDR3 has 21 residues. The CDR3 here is CACDTIAGDRRSSWDTRQMFF. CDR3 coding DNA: TGCGCCTGTGACACAATAGCCGGGGATAGGCGAAGCTCCTGGGACACCCGACAGATGTTTTTC.

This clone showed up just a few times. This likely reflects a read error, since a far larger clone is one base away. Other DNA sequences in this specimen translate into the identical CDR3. CDR3 sequence (DNA): TGTGCCTGTGACACCCTAAAACGACTGGGGGATTACACTGATAAACTCATCTTT. It codes for CACDTLKRLGDYTDKLIF. The chain employs TRDV2 and TRDJ1, with TRDD3 matching 10 bases. The germline V gene encodes CDR1 GEAIGNYY and CDR2 EKD. This CDR3 has 18 residues.